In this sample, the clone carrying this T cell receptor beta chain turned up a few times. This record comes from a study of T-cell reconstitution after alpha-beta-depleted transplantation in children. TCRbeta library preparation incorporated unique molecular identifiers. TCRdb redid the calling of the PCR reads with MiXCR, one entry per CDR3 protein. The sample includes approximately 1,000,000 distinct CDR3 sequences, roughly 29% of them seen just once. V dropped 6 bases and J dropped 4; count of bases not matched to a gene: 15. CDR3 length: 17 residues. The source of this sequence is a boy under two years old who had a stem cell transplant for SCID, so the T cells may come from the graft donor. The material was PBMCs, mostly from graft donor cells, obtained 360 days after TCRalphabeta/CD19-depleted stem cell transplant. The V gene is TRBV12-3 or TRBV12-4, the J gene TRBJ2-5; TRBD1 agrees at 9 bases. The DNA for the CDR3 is TGTGCCAGCAGGGGACAGGGATGGGGGGTCCTGGTAGAGACCCAGTACTTC. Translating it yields CASRGQGWGVLVETQYF.